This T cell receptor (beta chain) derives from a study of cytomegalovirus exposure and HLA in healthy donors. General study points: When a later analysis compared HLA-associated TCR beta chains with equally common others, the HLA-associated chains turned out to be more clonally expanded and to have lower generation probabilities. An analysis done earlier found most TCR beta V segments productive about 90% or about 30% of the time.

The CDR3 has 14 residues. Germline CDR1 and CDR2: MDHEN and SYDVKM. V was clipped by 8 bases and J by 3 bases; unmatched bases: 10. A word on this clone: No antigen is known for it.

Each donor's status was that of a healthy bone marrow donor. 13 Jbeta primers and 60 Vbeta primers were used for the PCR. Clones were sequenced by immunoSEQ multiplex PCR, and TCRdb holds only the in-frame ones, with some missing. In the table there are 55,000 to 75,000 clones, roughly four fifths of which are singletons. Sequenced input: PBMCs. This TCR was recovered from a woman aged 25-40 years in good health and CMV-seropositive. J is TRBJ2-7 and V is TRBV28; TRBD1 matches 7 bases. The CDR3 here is CASSNPRGIYEQYF. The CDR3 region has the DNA TGTGCCAGCTCAAACCCCAGGGGGATCTACGAGCAGTACTTC.